This T cell receptor beta chain originates from a study of blood T cell repertoires in COVID-19. Study-wide background: Donors in the United States, Italy and Spain gave samples during acute or convalescent COVID-19. From T cells, B-cell-depleted T cells, or PBMCs came the material, which was cDNA or gDNA.

Original handling: It was from reference gene primer amplification that nucleated cell counts were estimated. The assay was immunoSEQ multiplex PCR, and TCRdb's table has in-frame clones only and misses some. V, J and clone size are those of that table, while D and trimming were read from the DNA. Of 150,000 to 200,000 clones listed, 75% to 90% are singletons. Germline assignment: CDR1 SEHNR and CDR2 FQNEAQ (reference sequence). Trimming cost V 6 bases and J 7 bases, with 24 bases left between them. The CDR3 runs to 16 residues. The V and J genes are TRBV7-9 and TRBJ1-1; D perhaps matches TRBD1 (5 bases). Sequencing used peripheral blood. This TCR was recovered from a man aged 60-69 years with acute or convalescent COVID-19. The CDR3 spells CASSPQEMVGAIEAFF. CDR3 coding DNA: TGTGCCAGCAGTCCTCAAGAGATGGTTGGGGCAATTGAAGCTTTCTTT.